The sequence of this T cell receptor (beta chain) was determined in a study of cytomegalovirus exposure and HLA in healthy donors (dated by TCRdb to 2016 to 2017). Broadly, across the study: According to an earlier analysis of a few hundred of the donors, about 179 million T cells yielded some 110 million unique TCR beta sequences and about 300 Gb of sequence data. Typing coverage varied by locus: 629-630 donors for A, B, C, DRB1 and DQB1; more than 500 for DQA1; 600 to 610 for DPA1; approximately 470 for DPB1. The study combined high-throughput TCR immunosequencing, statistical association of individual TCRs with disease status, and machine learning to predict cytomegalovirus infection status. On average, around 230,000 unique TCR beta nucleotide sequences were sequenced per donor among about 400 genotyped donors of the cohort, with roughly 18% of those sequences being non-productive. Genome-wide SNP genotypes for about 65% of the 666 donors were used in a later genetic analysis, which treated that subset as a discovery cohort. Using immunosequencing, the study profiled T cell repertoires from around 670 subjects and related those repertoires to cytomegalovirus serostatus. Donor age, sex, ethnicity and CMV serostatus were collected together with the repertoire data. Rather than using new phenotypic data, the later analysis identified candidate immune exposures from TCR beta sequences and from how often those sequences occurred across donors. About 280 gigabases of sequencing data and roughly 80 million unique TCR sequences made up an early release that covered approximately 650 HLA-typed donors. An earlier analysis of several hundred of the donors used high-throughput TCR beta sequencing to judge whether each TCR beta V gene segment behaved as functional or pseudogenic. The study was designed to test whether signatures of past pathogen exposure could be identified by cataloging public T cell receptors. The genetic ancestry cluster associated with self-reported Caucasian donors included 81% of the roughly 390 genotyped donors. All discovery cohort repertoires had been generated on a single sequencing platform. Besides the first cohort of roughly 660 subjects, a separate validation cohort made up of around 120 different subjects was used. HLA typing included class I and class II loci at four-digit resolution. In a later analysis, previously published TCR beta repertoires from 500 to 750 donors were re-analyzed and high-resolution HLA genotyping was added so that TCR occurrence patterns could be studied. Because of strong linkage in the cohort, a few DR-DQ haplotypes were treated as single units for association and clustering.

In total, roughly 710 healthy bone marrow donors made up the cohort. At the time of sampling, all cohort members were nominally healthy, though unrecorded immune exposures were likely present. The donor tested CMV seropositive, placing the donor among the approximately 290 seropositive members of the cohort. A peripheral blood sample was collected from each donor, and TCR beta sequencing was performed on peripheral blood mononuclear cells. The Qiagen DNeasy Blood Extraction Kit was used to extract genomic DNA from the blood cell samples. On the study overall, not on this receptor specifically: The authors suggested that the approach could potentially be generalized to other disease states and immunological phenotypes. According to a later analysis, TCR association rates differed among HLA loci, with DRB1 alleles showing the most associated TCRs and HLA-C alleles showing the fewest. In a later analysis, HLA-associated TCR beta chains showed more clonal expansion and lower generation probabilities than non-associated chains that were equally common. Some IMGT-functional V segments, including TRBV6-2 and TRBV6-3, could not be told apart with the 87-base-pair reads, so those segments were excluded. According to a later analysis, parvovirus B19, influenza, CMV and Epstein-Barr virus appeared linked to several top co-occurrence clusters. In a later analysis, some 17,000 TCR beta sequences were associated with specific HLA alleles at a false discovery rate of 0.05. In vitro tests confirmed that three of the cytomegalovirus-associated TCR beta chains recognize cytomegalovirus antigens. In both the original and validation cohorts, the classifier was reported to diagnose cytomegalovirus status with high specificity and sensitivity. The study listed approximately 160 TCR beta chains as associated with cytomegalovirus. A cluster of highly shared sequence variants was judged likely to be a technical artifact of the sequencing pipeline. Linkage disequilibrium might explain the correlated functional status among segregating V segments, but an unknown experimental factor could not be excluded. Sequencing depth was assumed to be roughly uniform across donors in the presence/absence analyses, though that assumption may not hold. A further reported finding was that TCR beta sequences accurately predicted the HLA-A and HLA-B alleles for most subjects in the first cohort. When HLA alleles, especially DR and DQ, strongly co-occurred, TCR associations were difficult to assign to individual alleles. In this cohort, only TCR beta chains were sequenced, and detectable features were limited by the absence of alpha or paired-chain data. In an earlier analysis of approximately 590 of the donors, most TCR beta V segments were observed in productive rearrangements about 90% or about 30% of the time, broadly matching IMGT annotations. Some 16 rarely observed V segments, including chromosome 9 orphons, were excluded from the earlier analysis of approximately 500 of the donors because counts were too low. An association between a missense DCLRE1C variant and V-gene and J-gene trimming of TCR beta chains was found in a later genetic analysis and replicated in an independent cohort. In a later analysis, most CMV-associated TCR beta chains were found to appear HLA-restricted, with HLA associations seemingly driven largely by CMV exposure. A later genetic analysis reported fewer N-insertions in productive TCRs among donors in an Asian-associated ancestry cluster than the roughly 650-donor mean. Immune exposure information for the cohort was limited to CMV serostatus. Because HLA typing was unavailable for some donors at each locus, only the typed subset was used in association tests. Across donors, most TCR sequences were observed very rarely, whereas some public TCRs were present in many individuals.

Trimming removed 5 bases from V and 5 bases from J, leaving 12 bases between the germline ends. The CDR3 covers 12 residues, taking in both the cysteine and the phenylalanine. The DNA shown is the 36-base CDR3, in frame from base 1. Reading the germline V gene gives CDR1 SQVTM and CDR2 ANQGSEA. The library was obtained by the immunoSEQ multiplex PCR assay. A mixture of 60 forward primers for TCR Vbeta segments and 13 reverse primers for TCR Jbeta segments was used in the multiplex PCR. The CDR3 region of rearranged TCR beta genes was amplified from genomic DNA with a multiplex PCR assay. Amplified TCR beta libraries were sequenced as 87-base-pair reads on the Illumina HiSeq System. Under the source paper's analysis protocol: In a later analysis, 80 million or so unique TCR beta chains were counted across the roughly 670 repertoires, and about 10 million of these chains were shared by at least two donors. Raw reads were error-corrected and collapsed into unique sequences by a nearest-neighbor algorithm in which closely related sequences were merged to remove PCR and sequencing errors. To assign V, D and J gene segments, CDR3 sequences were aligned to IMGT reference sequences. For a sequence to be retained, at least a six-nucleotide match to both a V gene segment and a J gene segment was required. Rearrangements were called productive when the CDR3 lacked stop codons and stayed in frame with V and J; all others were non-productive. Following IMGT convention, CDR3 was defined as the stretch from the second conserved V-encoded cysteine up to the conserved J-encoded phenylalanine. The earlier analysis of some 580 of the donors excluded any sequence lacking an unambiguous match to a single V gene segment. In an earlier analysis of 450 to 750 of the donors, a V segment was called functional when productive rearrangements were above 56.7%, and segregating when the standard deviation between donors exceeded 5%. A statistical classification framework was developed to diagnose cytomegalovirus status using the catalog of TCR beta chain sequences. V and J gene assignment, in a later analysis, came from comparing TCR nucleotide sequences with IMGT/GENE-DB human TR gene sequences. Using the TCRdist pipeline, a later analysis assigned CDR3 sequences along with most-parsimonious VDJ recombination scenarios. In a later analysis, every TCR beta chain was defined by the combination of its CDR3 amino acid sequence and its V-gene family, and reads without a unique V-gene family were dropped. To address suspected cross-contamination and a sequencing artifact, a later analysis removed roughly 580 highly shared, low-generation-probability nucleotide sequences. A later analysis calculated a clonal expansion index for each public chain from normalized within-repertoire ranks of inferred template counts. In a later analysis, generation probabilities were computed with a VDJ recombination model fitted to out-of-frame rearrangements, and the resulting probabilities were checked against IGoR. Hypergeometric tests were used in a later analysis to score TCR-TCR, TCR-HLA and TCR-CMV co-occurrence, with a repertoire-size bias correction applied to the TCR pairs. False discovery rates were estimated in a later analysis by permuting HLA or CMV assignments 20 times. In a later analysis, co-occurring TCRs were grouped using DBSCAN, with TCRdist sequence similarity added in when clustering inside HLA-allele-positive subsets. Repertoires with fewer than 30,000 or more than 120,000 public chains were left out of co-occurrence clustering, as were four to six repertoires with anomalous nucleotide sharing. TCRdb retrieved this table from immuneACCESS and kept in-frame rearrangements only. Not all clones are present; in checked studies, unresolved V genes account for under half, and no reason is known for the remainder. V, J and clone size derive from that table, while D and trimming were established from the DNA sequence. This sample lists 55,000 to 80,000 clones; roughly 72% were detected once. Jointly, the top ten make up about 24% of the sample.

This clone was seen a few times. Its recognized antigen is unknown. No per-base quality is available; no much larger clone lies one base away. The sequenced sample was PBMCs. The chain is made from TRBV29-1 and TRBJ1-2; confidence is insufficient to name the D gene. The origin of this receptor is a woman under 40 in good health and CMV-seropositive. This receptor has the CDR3 CSVHDNWYGYTF. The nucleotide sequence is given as TGCAGCGTTCACGACAATTGGTATGGCTACACCTTC.